These 6 T cell receptor beta chains were all obtained from the same sample, sequenced in a study of vaccination and CD4 T cells after COVID-19. Treatment meaning: approximately 10-day PBMC culture with coronavirus spike peptide pools or control peptides (ViraFEST assay). Before the COVID-19 pandemic (2011-2018), CD4+ T cells were obtained from the unexposed donor. Cultured CD4+ T cells had their DNA profiled by the Oncomine TCR Beta short-read assay. MiXCR, applied by TCRdb to the PCR reads, yields one record per CDR3 protein. The top ten hold around an eighth of the sample, which has several thousand distinct CDR3 sequences, around 36% seen once. Antigens for these TCRs are unknown. Sequenced sample: CD4+ T cells from blood, cultured in vitro. The receptors derive from a human donor in good health.

This chain uses TRBV11-2 with TRBJ2-3, with 7 bases that match TRBD1. The germline V gene has CDR1 SGHAT and CDR2 FQNNGV. The CDR3 contains 15 residues. With 2 bases clipped from V and 4 bases from J, the junction kept 6 bases outside the gene matches. CDR3: CASSLLGGKADTQYF. In DNA form, the CDR3 reads TGTGCCAGCAGCTTATTAGGGGGCAAGGCAGATACGCAGTATTTT.

The chain employs TRBV10-3 and TRBJ1-6, with 7 bases that match TRBD1. Trimming cost V 4 bases and J 8 bases; bases outside gene matches: 2. The CDR3 covers 13 residues. The germline V gene encodes CDR1 ENHRY and CDR2 SYGVKD. As DNA, the CDR3 is TGTGCCATCAGTGGGGACAGCGATTCACCCCTCCACTTT. Amino acids: CAISGDSDSPLHF.

The chain uses TRBV5-1 and TRBJ2-7; D unclear. V was trimmed by 0 bases and J by 0 bases, leaving 16 bases between them. This CDR3 is 17 amino acids long. Germline V lookup: CDR1 SGHRS, CDR2 YFSETQ. The CDR3 coding sequence is TGCGCCAGCAGCTTGGAGGTGGGCCTTTCCTCCTCCTACGAGCAGTACTTC. Its protein is CASSLEVGLSSSYEQYF.

This clonotype was seen only a few times. The genes are TRBV7-2 and TRBJ2-3, with D tentatively TRBD1 (6 bases). The V end was cut by 3 bases, the J end by 14 bases, with 15 bases between. The V gene's germline CDR1 is SGHTA and CDR2 FQGNSA. The CDR3 has 12 amino acids. CDR3 DNA sequence: TGTGCCAGCAGCTTGAGGCCCGAAGGGGGGTATTTT. Amino acid sequence: CASSLRPEGGYF.

In this sample, this clonotype turned up a few times. The chain joins TRBV7-6 to TRBJ2-7; D may be TRBD1 (6 bases). The CDR3 loop spans 14 amino acids. From germline, CDR1 is SGHVS and CDR2 FNYEAQ. The V gene lost 2 bases and the J gene lost 3 bases, with 11 bases spanning the gap. The CDR3 DNA follows: TGTGCCAGCAGCTTATCAGGGGCGAACTACGAGCAGTACTTC. This codes for CASSLSGANYEQYF.

The chain uses TRBV4-1 and TRBJ2-1; 11 positions match TRBD2. CDR1 and CDR2 (germline): MGHRA, YSYEKL. Germline trimming cut 0 bases from V and 3 bases from J; bases unmatched to any gene: 1. This CDR3 is built from 16 residues. This chain's CDR3 is CASSQELAGGYNEQFF. Here the CDR3 DNA reads TGCGCCAGCAGCCAAGAGCTAGCGGGAGGCTACAATGAGCAGTTCTTC.